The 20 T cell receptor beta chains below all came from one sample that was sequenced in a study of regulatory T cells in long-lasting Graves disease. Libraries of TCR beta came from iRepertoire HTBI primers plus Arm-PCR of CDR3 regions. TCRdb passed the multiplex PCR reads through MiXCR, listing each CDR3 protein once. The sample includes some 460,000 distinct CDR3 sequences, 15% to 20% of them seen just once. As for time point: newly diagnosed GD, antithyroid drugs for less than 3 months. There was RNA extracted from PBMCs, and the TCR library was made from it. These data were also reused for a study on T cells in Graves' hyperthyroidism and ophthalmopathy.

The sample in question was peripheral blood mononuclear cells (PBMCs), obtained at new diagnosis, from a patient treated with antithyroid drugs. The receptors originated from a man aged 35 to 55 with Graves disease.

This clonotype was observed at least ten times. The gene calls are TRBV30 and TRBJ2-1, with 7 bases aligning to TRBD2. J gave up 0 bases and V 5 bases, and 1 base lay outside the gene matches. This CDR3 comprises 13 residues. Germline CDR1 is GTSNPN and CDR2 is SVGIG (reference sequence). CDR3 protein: CAWERDSYNEQFF. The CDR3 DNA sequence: TGTGCCTGGGAGCGGGACTCCTACAATGAGCAGTTCTTC.

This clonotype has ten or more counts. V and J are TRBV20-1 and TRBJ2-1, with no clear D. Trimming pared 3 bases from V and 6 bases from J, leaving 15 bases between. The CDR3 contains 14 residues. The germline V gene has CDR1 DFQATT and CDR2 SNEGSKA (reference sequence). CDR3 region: CSASNHVSLNEQFF. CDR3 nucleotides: TGCAGTGCTAGTAACCATGTCAGCCTCAATGAGCAGTTCTTC.

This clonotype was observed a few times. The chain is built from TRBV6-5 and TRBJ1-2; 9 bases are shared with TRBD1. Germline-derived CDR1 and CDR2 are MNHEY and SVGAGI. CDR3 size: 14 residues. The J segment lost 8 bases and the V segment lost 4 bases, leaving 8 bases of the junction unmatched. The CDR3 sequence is CASSSGTGWPGYTF. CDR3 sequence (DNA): TGTGCCAGCAGTTCCGGGACAGGGTGGCCGGGCTACACCTTC.

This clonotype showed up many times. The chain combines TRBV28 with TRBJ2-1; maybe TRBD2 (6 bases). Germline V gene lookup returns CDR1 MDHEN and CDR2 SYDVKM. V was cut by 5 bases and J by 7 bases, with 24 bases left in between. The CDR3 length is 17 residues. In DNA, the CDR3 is TGTGCCAGCAGTCACCGGGAGAAGGGGTCAAGACTGAATGAGCAGTTCTTC. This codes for CASSHREKGSRLNEQFF.

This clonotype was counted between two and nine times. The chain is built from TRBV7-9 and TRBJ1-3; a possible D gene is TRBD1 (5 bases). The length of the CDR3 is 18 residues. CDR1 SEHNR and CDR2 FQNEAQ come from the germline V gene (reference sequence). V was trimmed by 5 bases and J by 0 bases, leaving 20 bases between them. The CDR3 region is CASSRPLLTASSGNTIYF. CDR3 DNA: TGTGCCAGCAGCAGACCCTTGCTGACAGCTAGCTCTGGAAACACCATATATTTT.

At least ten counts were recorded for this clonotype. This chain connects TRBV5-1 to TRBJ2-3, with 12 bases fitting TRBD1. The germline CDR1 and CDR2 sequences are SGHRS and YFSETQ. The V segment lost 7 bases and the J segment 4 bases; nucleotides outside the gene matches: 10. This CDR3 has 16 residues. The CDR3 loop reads CASVPGTGGSADTQYF. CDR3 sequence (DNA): TGCGCCAGCGTCCCTGGGACAGGGGGCTCGGCAGATACGCAGTATTTT.

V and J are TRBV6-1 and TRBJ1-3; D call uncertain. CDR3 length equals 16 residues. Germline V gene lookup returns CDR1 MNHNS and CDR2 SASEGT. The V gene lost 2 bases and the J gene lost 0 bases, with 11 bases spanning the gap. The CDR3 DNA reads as TGTGCCAGCAGTGAACGCGCAGATCACTCTGGAAACACCATATATTTT. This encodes CASSERADHSGNTIYF.

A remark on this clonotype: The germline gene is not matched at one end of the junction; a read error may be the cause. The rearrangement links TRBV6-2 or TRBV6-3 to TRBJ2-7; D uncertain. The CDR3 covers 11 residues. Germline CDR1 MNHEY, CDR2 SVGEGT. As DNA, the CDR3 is TGTGCCAGCAGGTGGTCCTCCGAGCAGTACTTC. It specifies CASRWSSEQYF.

Here the CDR3 DNA reads TGTGCCAGCAGTTACTCGGGCGGCGGGAGCGCAACCGGGGAGCTGTTTTTT. Its translation: CASSYSGGGSATGELFF. The V gene is TRBV6-5, the J gene TRBJ2-2; 7 bases are a match to TRBD2. Losses at the gene ends were 0 bases for V and 5 bases for J; bases not matched to a gene: 9. The CDR3 is made up of 17 amino acids. The germline V gene has CDR1 MNHEY and CDR2 SVGAGI.

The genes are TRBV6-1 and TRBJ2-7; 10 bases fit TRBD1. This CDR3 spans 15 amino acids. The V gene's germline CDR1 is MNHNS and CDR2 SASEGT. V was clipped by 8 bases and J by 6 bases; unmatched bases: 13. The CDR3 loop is CASWGDRGGAREQYF. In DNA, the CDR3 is TGTGCCAGCTGGGGGGACAGGGGAGGGGCTCGCGAGCAGTACTTC.

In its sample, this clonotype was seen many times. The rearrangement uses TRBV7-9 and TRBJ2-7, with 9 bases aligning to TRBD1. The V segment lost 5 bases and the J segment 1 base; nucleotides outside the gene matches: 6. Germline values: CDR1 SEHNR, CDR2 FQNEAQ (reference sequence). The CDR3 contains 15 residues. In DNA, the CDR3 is TGTGCCAGCAGCCAAAGCGACAGGGGGTCCTACGAGCAGTACTTC. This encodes CASSQSDRGSYEQYF.

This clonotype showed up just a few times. The CDR3 nucleotides are TGTGCCAGCAGCTTTACGAATACGCAGTATTTT. Its translation is CASSFTNTQYF. V gene TRBV7-2 combines with J gene TRBJ2-3; no clear D gene. Trimming took off 3 bases at V and 7 bases at J, with 5 bases between the two ends. This CDR3 region has 11 residues. CDR1 SGHTA and CDR2 FQGNSA come from the germline V gene.

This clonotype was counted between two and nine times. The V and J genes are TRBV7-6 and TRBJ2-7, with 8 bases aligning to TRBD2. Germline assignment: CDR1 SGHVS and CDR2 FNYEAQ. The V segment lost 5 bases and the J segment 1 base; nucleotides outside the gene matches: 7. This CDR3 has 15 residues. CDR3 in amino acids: CASSSFSGTSYEQYF. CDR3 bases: TGTGCCAGCAGCAGCTTTAGCGGGACTTCCTACGAGCAGTACTTC.

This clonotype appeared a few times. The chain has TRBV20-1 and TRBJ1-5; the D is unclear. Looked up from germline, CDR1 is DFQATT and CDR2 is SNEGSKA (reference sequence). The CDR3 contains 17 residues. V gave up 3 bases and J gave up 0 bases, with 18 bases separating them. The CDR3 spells CSASRPIWEYSNQPQHF. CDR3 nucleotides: TGCAGTGCTAGTCGGCCGATATGGGAGTATAGCAATCAGCCCCAGCATTTT.

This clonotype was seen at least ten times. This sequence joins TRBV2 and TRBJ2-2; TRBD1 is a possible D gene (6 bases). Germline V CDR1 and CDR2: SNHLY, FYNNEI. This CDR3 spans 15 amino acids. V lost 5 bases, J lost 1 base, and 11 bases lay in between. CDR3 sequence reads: CASSIHRENTGELFF. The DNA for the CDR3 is TGTGCCAGCAGTATCCACAGGGAGAACACCGGGGAGCTGTTTTTT.

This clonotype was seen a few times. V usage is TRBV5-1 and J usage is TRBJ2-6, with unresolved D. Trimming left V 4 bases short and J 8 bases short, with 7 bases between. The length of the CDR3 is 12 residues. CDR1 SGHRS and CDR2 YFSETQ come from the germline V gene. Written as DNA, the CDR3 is TGCGCCAGCAGCGGGGTGACCAACGTCCTGACTTTC. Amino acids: CASSGVTNVLTF.

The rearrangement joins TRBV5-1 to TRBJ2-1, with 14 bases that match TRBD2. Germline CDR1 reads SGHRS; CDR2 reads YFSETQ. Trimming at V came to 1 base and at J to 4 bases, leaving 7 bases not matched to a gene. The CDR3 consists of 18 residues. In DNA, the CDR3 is TGCGCCAGCAGCTTGCAGGCTGGACTAGCGGGGGGATACAATGAGCAGTTCTTC. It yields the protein CASSLQAGLAGGYNEQFF.

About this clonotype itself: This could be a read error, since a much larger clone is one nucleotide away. CDR3 sequence: CASMALPAVYNEQYF. The CDR3 DNA sequence: TGTGCCTCGATGGCGTTGCCGGCGGTCTACAATGAGCAGTACTTC. This sequence joins TRBV30 and TRBJ2-5, with D uncertain. CDR1 and CDR2 (germline): GTSNPN, SVGIG (reference sequence). The V end lost 7 bases, the J end lost 11 bases, and 29 bases lay between the germline ends. There are 15 residues in the CDR3.

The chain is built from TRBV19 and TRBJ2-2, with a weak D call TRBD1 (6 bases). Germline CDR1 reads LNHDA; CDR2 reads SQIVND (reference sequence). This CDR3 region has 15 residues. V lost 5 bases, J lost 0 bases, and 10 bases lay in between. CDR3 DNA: TGTGCCAGTAGTTACGGACAGACGAACACCGGGGAGCTGTTTTTT. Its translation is CASSYGQTNTGELFF.

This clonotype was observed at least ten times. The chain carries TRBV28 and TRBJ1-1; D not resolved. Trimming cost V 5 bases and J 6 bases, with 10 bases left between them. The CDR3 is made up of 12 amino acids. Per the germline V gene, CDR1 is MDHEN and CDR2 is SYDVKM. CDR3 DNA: TGTGCCAGCAGTCGTAGGGCGGCTGAAGCTTTCTTT. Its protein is CASSRRAAEAFF. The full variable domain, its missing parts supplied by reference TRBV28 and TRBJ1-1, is DVKVTQSSRYLVKRTGEKVFLECVQDMDHENMFWYRQDPGLGLRLIYFSYDVKMKEKGDIPEGYSVSREKKERFSLILESASTNQTSMYLCASSRRAAEAFFGQGTRLTVV.